Each of the 27 T cell receptor beta chains below was sequenced from the same sample in a study of regulatory T cells in long-lasting Graves disease. The authors built TCR beta libraries using iRepertoire HTBI primers and Arm-PCR of CDR3 regions. TCRdb re-called the multiplex PCR reads through MiXCR, storing one row per CDR3 protein. Among about 400,000 distinct CDR3 sequences listed, around 20% were seen once. Sample time point: persistent/refractory GD, antithyroid drugs over 5 years with positive TRAb. PBMC RNA was the source of the TCR library. This specimen was peripheral blood mononuclear cells (PBMCs), taken when the disease was refractory, from a patient treated with antithyroid drugs. The receptor source for this set is a female donor with Graves disease.

This chain joins TRBV7-3 and TRBJ2-1; D ambiguous. Germline loops: CDR1 SGHTA, CDR2 FQGTGA. The CDR3 loop spans 14 amino acids. Deletions cut 2 bases from V and 5 bases from J, with 10 bases between. The CDR3 DNA reads as TGTGCCAGCAGCTTAGCGTGGGCAGACAATGAGCAGTTCTTC. Encoded protein: CASSLAWADNEQFF. Complete variable domain (other parts from reference TRBV7-3 and TRBJ2-1): GAGVSQTPSNKVTEKGKYVELRCDPISGHTALYWYRQSLGQGPEFLIYFQGTGAADDSGLPNDRFFAVRPEGSVSTLKIQRTERGDSAVYLCASSLAWADNEQFFGPGTRLTVL.

This clonotype was seen ten or more times. The chain carries TRBV12-3 or TRBV12-4 and TRBJ2-7; D is unresolved. The V and J ends lost 1 base and 5 bases respectively, with 6 bases between them. This CDR3 contains 12 residues. The CDR3 DNA is TGTGCCAGCAGTTTAGTCATACACGAGCAGTACTTC. It specifies CASSLVIHEQYF.

This clonotype was observed a handful of times. V and J are TRBV27 and TRBJ1-6, with D perhaps TRBD1 (5 bases). Germline CDR1 reads MNHEY; CDR2 reads SMNVEV (reference sequence). The CDR3 has 12 amino acids. Trimming shortened V by 1 base and J by 10 bases, and 5 bases separated the two germline ends. CDR3 DNA: TGTGCCAGCAGTTTATGGGGGTCACCCCTCCACTTT. Its protein is CASSLWGSPLHF.

This clonotype was seen more than once but under ten times. The V and J genes are TRBV2 and TRBJ2-1; D is perhaps TRBD1 or TRBD2 (5 bases each). Germline values: CDR1 SNHLY, CDR2 FYNNEI. There are 15 residues in the CDR3. V shed 3 bases and J shed 2 bases, with 11 bases lying between them. This chain's CDR3 is CASSDTRGAYNEQFF. The CDR3 DNA reads TGTGCCAGCAGTGATACTAGGGGTGCCTACAATGAGCAGTTCTTC.

This clonotype came up a few times. The chain couples TRBV7-9 to TRBJ2-1; TRBD2 aligns across 7 bases. Trimming took 5 bases from V and 8 from J; bases not matched to a gene: 12. Germline V gene lookup returns CDR1 SEHNR and CDR2 FQNEAQ (reference sequence). CDR3 size: 15 residues. The CDR3 loop is CASSRQSGIGDEQFF. Here the CDR3 DNA reads TGTGCCAGCAGCAGACAGAGCGGGATCGGGGATGAGCAGTTCTTC.

This clonotype was detected only a few times. The gene calls are TRBV7-2 and TRBJ1-5; D gene unclear. This CDR3 is 17 amino acids long. V was pared by 2 bases and J by 4 bases, with 18 bases between. CDR1 is SGHTA and CDR2 is FQGNSA in the germline V gene. This chain's CDR3 is CASSLTGGLIQNQPQHF. In DNA, the CDR3 is TGTGCCAGCAGCTTAACGGGTGGTCTTATACAGAATCAGCCCCAGCATTTT.

The chain recombines TRBV29-1 with TRBJ1-2; D is uncertain. V was clipped by 3 bases and J by 2 bases, with 10 bases between them. This CDR3 region has 13 residues. Germline assignment: CDR1 SQVTM and CDR2 ANQGSEA. The CDR3, as DNA: TGCAGCGTTGACGGCGGATTAAACTATGGCTACACCTTC. This encodes CSVDGGLNYGYTF.

The chain couples TRBV11-2 to TRBJ2-5; tentatively, D is TRBD1 (6 bases). From germline, CDR1 is SGHAT and CDR2 FQNNGV. Deletions cut 5 bases from V and 5 bases from J, with 18 bases between. The CDR3 loop spans 15 amino acids. The CDR3 nucleotides are TGTGCCAGCAGCCCCCTGGTCTACAGGGAGGAGACCCAGTACTTC. Its protein product is CASSPLVYREETQYF.

About this clonotype itself: Being one base from a much bigger clone, this may be a read error. The gene calls are TRBV7-2 and TRBJ2-7, with 11 bases matching TRBD2. Germline V gives CDR1 SGHTA, CDR2 FQGNSA. The CDR3 is 15 amino acids. CDR3 protein: CGSNDLAGGPNEQYF. The CDR3 nucleotides are TGTGGCAGCAACGATTTAGCGGGAGGGCCTAATGAGCAGTACTTC.

Of note for this clonotype: A much bigger clone sits one base away, suggesting this may be a read error. The chain uses TRBV28 and TRBJ1-1; D ambiguous. The CDR3 totals 12 residues. Germline values: CDR1 MDHEN, CDR2 SYDVKM. The chain's CDR3 is CASSQKITGAFF. The CDR3 nucleotides are TGTGCCAGCAGTCAAAAAATAACTGGAGCTTTCTTT.

This clonotype has a count of ten or more. This CDR3 reads CASSLDPGQINYGYTF. In nucleotides, the CDR3 is TGTGCCAGCAGCTTAGACCCAGGGCAAATTAACTATGGCTACACCTTC. The chain recombines TRBV7-8 with TRBJ1-2, with a tentative D call TRBD1 (5 bases). Germline-derived CDR1 and CDR2 are SGHVS and FQNEAQ. The CDR3 is 16 residues long. Deletions cut 1 base from V and 1 base from J, with 13 bases between.

The rearrangement uses TRBV30 and TRBJ2-1, with D perhaps TRBD1 (6 bases). CDR3 size: 15 residues. Trimming took 8 bases from V and 6 from J, leaving 23 bases between them. CDR1 and CDR2 from the germline V gene are GTSNPN and SVGIG (reference sequence). The CDR3 DNA is TGTGCCGGGGGCTTGTCTCTGGGTTGGGCCAATGAGCAGTTCTTC. Translating gives CAGGLSLGWANEQFF.

J is TRBJ2-6 and V is TRBV5-6; TRBD1 matches at 10 bases. The V and J ends lost 3 bases and 0 bases, in that order; junction bases with no gene match: 6. CDR1 and CDR2 from the germline V gene are SGHDT and YYEEEE. The CDR3 loop spans 18 amino acids. CDR3 sequence: CASSWGQGSNSGANVLTF. Here the CDR3 DNA reads TGTGCCAGCAGCTGGGGACAGGGGTCCAACTCTGGGGCCAACGTCCTGACTTTC.

This clonotype was counted a single time. The chain joins TRBV5-1 to TRBJ2-6; D gene unclear. The CDR3 runs 15 residues. Germline V gene data show CDR1 as SGHRS and CDR2 as YFSETQ. V was cut by 2 bases and J by 3 bases, with 9 bases left in between. As DNA, the CDR3 is TGCGCCAGCAGCTTAGGCGCTGGTGGGGCCAACGTCCTGACTTTC. It codes for CASSLGAGGANVLTF.

There are many counts of this clonotype. CDR3: CASSEGSQGGNQPQHF. The CDR3 DNA reads TGTGCCAGCAGTGAAGGGAGTCAGGGAGGAAATCAGCCCCAGCATTTT. The rearrangement links TRBV2 to TRBJ1-5; D perhaps matches TRBD1 (5 bases). Germline CDR1 SNHLY, CDR2 FYNNEI. Deletions cut 1 base from V and 4 bases from J, with 14 bases between. The CDR3 is 16 residues long.

This clonotype has a handful of counts. The V gene is TRBV28, the J gene TRBJ2-7, with D hard to call. The germline V gene encodes CDR1 MDHEN and CDR2 SYDVKM. The CDR3 loop spans 12 amino acids. Between the trimmed V and J ends, which lost 2 bases and 4 bases, there was a span of 6 bases. As DNA, the CDR3 is TGTGCCAGCAGTTTACAGCCGTACGAGCAGTACTTC. Residues: CASSLQPYEQYF.

This clonotype was observed many times. The V call is TRBV12-3 or TRBV12-4, the J call TRBJ1-2; the D gene is possibly TRBD1 (5 bases). V gave up 6 bases and J gave up 4 bases, with 12 bases separating them. The CDR3 is 13 residues long. The CDR3 loop reads CASSQGLGYGYTF. For the CDR3, the DNA is TGTGCCAGCAGCCAGGGACTCGGCTATGGCTACACCTTC.

This clonotype appeared many times. The chain combines TRBV6-5 with TRBJ2-7; TRBD1 aligns across 10 bases. Per germline, CDR1 MNHEY and CDR2 SVGAGI. The CDR3 runs to 17 residues. The V segment lost 2 bases and the J segment 2 bases; nucleotides outside the gene matches: 9. As DNA, the CDR3 is TGTGCCAGCAGTTACCCAACGGACAGGGGGTTCCCCTACGAGCAGTACTTC. It is translated as CASSYPTDRGFPYEQYF.

This clonotype has a count of ten or more. The chain couples TRBV28 to TRBJ2-5; 9 bases are shared with TRBD2. Germline trimming cut 5 bases from V and 5 bases from J; bases unmatched to any gene: 12. The CDR3 has 16 residues. The germline V gene encodes CDR1 MDHEN and CDR2 SYDVKM. This CDR3 is CASSPPGSGSMETQYF. The CDR3 nucleotides read TGTGCCAGCAGTCCCCCCGGTAGCGGGAGTATGGAGACCCAGTACTTC.

This clonotype appeared many times. This chain uses TRBV10-3 with TRBJ1-2, with D perhaps TRBD1 (5 bases). Trimming took 0 bases from V and 8 from J, leaving 13 bases between them. Germline assignment: CDR1 ENHRY and CDR2 SYGVKD. The CDR3 is made up of 14 amino acids. The CDR3 reads CAISESDRSKGYTF. CDR3 nucleotide sequence: TGTGCCATCAGTGAGTCAGACAGAAGCAAGGGCTACACCTTC.

This clonotype was observed at least ten times. The J gene is TRBJ1-1, the V gene TRBV25-1; a weak D match, TRBD1 (6 bases). The CDR3 spans 12 residues. V shed 3 bases and J shed 12 bases, with 14 bases lying between them. The germline V gene encodes CDR1 MGHDK and CDR2 SYGVNS. The CDR3 is CASSDIQGKPFF. The CDR3 nucleotides read TGTGCCAGCAGTGACATTCAGGGGAAACCTTTCTTT.

In its sample, this clonotype was seen a few times. The chain combines TRBV5-5 with TRBJ1-1, with D possibly being TRBD1 (6 bases). The CDR3 spans 15 residues. Germline V gene sequence: CDR1 SGHKS, CDR2 YYEKEE (reference sequence). Trimming removed 4 bases from V and 0 bases from J, with 13 bases in between. The CDR3 nucleotides are TGTGCCAGCAGCCTGGGACACCTTATGAACACTGAAGCTTTCTTT. Amino acid sequence: CASSLGHLMNTEAFF.

This clonotype was seen ten or more times. This chain joins TRBV10-2 and TRBJ2-7; no firm D call. The CDR3 is 14 residues long. Per germline, CDR1 WSHSY and CDR2 SAAADI. V was clipped by 2 bases and J by 3 bases, with 11 bases between them. In nucleotides, the CDR3 is TGCGCCAGCAGTGAGCCGACCCCCAGCTACGAGCAGTACTTC. Translated, it gives CASSEPTPSYEQYF.

This clonotype was seen repeatedly, ten times or more. The gene calls are TRBV6-2 or TRBV6-3 and TRBJ1-2, with unresolved D. Trimming removed 2 bases at V and 0 bases at J, with 4 bases between. CDR3 length: 13 residues. Germline values: CDR1 MNHEY, CDR2 SVGEGT. CDR3 region: CASSYAANYGYTF. CDR3 nucleotide sequence: TGTGCCAGCAGTTACGCAGCTAACTATGGCTACACCTTC.

At least ten counts were recorded for this clonotype. The chain recombines TRBV6-5 with TRBJ2-4, with D possibly TRBD2 on 6 matching bases. The germline CDR1 and CDR2 sequences are MNHEY and SVGAGI. The CDR3 is 15 amino acids. The ends were cut back, 0 bases at V and 8 bases at J, with 14 bases in the middle. This CDR3 reads CASSYSGATGDIQYF. For the CDR3, the DNA is TGTGCCAGCAGTTACTCCGGGGCTACGGGAGACATTCAGTACTTC.

The genes are TRBV5-1 and TRBJ2-1; D not certain. The V and J ends lost 4 bases and 12 bases respectively, with 14 bases between them. The V gene's germline CDR1 is SGHRS and CDR2 YFSETQ. This CDR3 is 12 amino acids long. CDR3 DNA: TGCGCCAGCAGCCCGGGCCTCAGGAGGCAGTTCTTC. It codes for CASSPGLRRQFF.

This clonotype was observed many times. This chain joins TRBV28 and TRBJ1-2; D is ambiguous. This CDR3 is built from 14 residues. Germline values: CDR1 MDHEN, CDR2 SYDVKM. The germline V and J ends were trimmed by 3 bases and 8 bases, with 16 bases remaining between them. In DNA form, the CDR3 reads TGTGCCAGCAGTTTCAGCTTCCTTGAAGTCGGCTACACCTTC. Its translation is CASSFSFLEVGYTF.